What follows are 19 T cell receptor beta chains derived from one specimen sequenced in a study of blood T cells in healthy people across ages. Sample-barcoded 5' priming and a J-beta primer mix drove a second PCR of roughly 7 to 11 cycles. TCRdb used MiXCR to reprocess the 5' RACE reads, holding one entry per CDR3 protein. The sample holds over 950,000 distinct CDR3 sequences, roughly two fifths seen once. Sequencing was performed on blood. These receptor sequences come from a man between 18 and 35 years old in good health.

The chain employs TRBV20-1 and TRBJ2-5, with D unresolved. Germline-derived CDR1 and CDR2 are DFQATT and SNEGSKA (reference sequence). V was pared by 4 bases and J by 0 bases, with 3 bases between. The CDR3 has 11 residues. As DNA, the CDR3 is TGCAGTGCTAACTACCAAGAGACCCAGTACTTC. Its translation is CSANYQETQYF.

The V and J genes are TRBV7-8 and TRBJ2-2, with D tentatively TRBD1 (5 bases). Per germline, CDR1 SGHVS and CDR2 FQNEAQ. V was trimmed by 5 bases and J by 3 bases, leaving 16 bases between them. The CDR3 runs to 16 residues. DNA for the CDR3: TGTGCCAGCAGCACCATGGCAGGGCTATACACCGGGGAGCTGTTTTTT. This sequence encodes CASSTMAGLYTGELFF. Full variable domain (rest looked up from reference TRBV7-8 and TRBJ2-2): GAGVSQSPRYKVAKRGQDVALRCDPISGHVSLFWYQQALGQGPEFLTYFQNEAQLDKSGLPSDRFFAERPEGSVSTLKIQRTQQEDSAVYLCASSTMAGLYTGELFFGEGSRLTVL.

The chain carries TRBV11-1 and TRBJ1-2; D gene ambiguous. Germline lookup yields CDR1 SGHAT and CDR2 FQDESV (reference sequence). This CDR3 spans 14 amino acids. V lost 3 bases, J lost 3 bases, and 11 bases lay in between. CDR3 bases: TGTGCCAGCAGCTTGGGAAGGACGGACTATGGCTACACCTTC. It is translated as CASSLGRTDYGYTF.

The CDR3 DNA reads as TGTGCCAGCAGCCTTCGCTCGACGTTAAGACAGGGGGTTAAGTATGGCTACACCTTC. Amino acid sequence: CASSLRSTLRQGVKYGYTF. The chain is built from TRBV14 and TRBJ1-2, with 9 nucleotides matching TRBD1. V gave up 4 bases and J gave up 5 bases; unmatched junction bases: 20. The CDR3 sequence is 19 residues long. Germline V gives CDR1 SGHDN, CDR2 FVKESK.

The chain carries TRBV6-5 and TRBJ1-4; no reliable D call. The CDR3 has 15 amino acids. Germline-derived CDR1 and CDR2 are MNHEY and SVGAGI. V lost 0 bases to trimming and J lost 2 bases, with 7 bases between them. This CDR3 is CASSYSGFTNEKLFF. CDR3 in DNA: TGTGCCAGCAGTTACTCTGGGTTCACTAATGAAAAACTGTTTTTT.

This chain uses TRBV29-1 with TRBJ1-1; D gene uncertain. CDR1 SQVTM and CDR2 ANQGSEA come from the germline V gene. Deletions cut 5 bases from V and 1 base from J, with 14 bases between. This CDR3 has 14 residues. CDR3 coding DNA: TGCAGCGTTAGTGCCAGGATTTCGAACACTGAAGCTTTCTTT. Translation gives CSVSARISNTEAFF. Filled out from reference TRBV29-1 and TRBJ1-1, the complete variable domain reads SAVISQKPSRDICQRGTSLTIQCQVDSQVTMMFWYRQQPGQSLTLIATANQGSEATYESGFVIDKFPISRPNLTFSTLTVSNMSPEDSSIYLCSVSARISNTEAFFGQGTRLTVV.

The chain couples TRBV20-1 to TRBJ2-5; D is undetermined. The germline V and J ends were trimmed by 3 bases and 2 bases, with 13 bases remaining between them. The germline CDR1 and CDR2 sequences are DFQATT and SNEGSKA (reference sequence). The CDR3 is 14 amino acids. CDR3 DNA: TGCAGTGCTAGCGCGGACGTTCCGCAAGAGACCCAGTACTTC. Encoded protein: CSASADVPQETQYF.

The V call is TRBV4-2, the J call TRBJ1-2; no clear D. This CDR3 contains 13 residues. CDR1 LGHNA and CDR2 YNFKEQ come from the germline V gene. V was pared by 0 bases and J by 5 bases, with 7 bases between. CDR3 sequence reads: CASSQETYYGYTF. The CDR3, as DNA: TGTGCCAGCAGCCAAGAGACATATTATGGCTACACCTTC.

The table lists this clonotype with a few counts. The J gene is TRBJ2-2, the V gene TRBV7-2; 7 bases line up with TRBD2. With V trimmed by 6 bases and J by 4 bases, 11 bases remained unmatched. The CDR3 length is 16 residues. Germline V gene lookup returns CDR1 SGHTA and CDR2 FQGNSA. DNA for the CDR3: TGTGCCAGCAGTTTTCCCGGACTAGACAGCACCGGGGAGCTGTTTTTT. This gives the protein CASSFPGLDSTGELFF.

The chain combines TRBV7-2 with TRBJ2-7; D perhaps matches TRBD1 (6 bases). CDR1 SGHTA and CDR2 FQGNSA come from the germline V gene. The CDR3 runs 16 residues. Between the trimmed V and J ends, which lost 1 base and 2 bases, there was a span of 15 bases. CDR3 sequence reads: CASSLGGTLFPYEQYF. The CDR3 DNA is TGTGCCAGCAGCTTAGGGGGGACACTTTTCCCCTACGAGCAGTACTTC.

This rearrangement joins TRBV20-1 to TRBJ1-2, with 11 bases matching TRBD1. The CDR3 loop spans 14 amino acids. In germline, CDR1 is DFQATT, CDR2 SNEGSKA (reference sequence). V dropped 4 bases and J dropped 4; count of bases not matched to a gene: 5. CDR3 DNA sequence: TGCAGTGCTATAACTGGACAGGGGGCCTATGGCTACACCTTC. Protein product: CSAITGQGAYGYTF.

The V gene is TRBV20-1, the J gene TRBJ2-7; 7 nucleotides align to TRBD2. This CDR3 region has 13 residues. Germline V gives CDR1 DFQATT, CDR2 SNEGSKA (reference sequence). The trim removed 0 bases at V and 1 base at J, leaving 0 bases unmatched. The CDR3 is CSAREAGSYEQYF. CDR3 DNA sequence: TGCAGTGCTAGAGAAGCGGGATCCTACGAGCAGTACTTC.

The chain is built from TRBV11-1 and TRBJ2-5, with 8 bases aligning to TRBD1. Looked up from germline, CDR1 is SGHAT and CDR2 is FQDESV (reference sequence). The length of the CDR3 is 16 residues. With 5 bases clipped from V and 3 bases from J, the junction kept 11 bases outside the gene matches. CDR3 DNA sequence: TGTGCCAGCAGCCGAGGGTACAGGGGGAATGAAGAGACCCAGTACTTC. It is translated as CASSRGYRGNEETQYF.

In this sample, this clonotype turned up a few times. J is TRBJ1-5 and V is TRBV20-1; 8 positions match TRBD1. Germline V lookup: CDR1 DFQATT, CDR2 SNEGSKA (reference sequence). V was clipped by 5 bases and J by 0 bases; unmatched bases: 12. CDR3 size: 17 residues. The CDR3: CSAWGMTGDYSNQPQHF. DNA of the CDR3: TGCAGTGCTTGGGGCATGACAGGGGACTATAGCAATCAGCCCCAGCATTTT.

J is TRBJ1-5 and V is TRBV12-3 or TRBV12-4; perhaps TRBD1 as D (6 bases). CDR3 length: 16 residues. V was pared by 4 bases and J by 5 bases, with 18 bases between. The CDR3 sequence: CASSSLATGGHQPQHF. The CDR3 DNA follows: TGTGCCAGCAGTTCCCTCGCGACAGGAGGACATCAGCCCCAGCATTTT.

This clonotype was seen a handful of times. The J gene is TRBJ1-6, the V gene TRBV6-5; no reliable D call. This CDR3 spans 13 amino acids. Trimming stripped 8 bases from V and 3 bases from J, with 8 bases between. Germline V CDR1 and CDR2: MNHEY, SVGAGI. The CDR3 DNA reads TGTGCCAGCGCCCGGGACTATAATTCACCCCTCCACTTT. Its translation is CASARDYNSPLHF.

The gene calls are TRBV19 and TRBJ1-1; no definite D call. Looked up from germline, CDR1 is LNHDA and CDR2 is SQIVND (reference sequence). The germline V and J ends were trimmed by 7 bases and 8 bases, with 11 bases remaining between them. The CDR3 length is 11 residues. CDR3 sequence (DNA): TGTGCCAGTACCTCTCGGCAGGAAGCTTTCTTT. It codes for CASTSRQEAFF.

The chain uses TRBV12-3 or TRBV12-4 and TRBJ2-1; 8 bases match TRBD2. The V gene end was trimmed by 5 bases and the J gene end by 14 bases; junction bases not matched to a gene: 8. The CDR3 spans 12 residues. The CDR3 coding sequence is TGTGCCAGCAGTCTCGGGGGACTAGACAAGTTCTTC. This sequence encodes CASSLGGLDKFF.

This clonotype came up a few times. In nucleotides, the CDR3 is TGTGCCAGCAGTAGGACATCGACAGCCGGTACGCAGTATTTT. Its protein product is CASSRTSTAGTQYF. V and J are TRBV27 and TRBJ2-3, with D possibly being TRBD1 (5 bases). Germline CDR1 reads MNHEY; CDR2 reads SMNVEV (reference sequence). This CDR3 has 14 residues. The V end lost 5 bases, the J end lost 8 bases, and 17 bases lay between the germline ends.